This T cell receptor beta chain is drawn from a study of quantifying T cell responses using KT2 cells. Study as a whole: TCR alpha and beta constant-region primers primed reverse transcription of RNA. Under optimum conditions, T4 ligation efficiency was estimated at more than 9.5%. Study findings and constraints: Counts of KT2 alpha and beta sequences rose linearly with the number of KT2 cells added.

This clonotype was seen repeatedly, ten times or more. Its antigen is unknown. The sample is PBMC spiked with counted cells of clone KT2. Each cDNA got a UMI-containing oligo ligated at its 3' end. First-round PCR used roughly 4 cycles and beta primers RC1.1 and RC1.2 covering TRBC1 and TRBC2. Separate processing of TCR alpha and beta chains began at the second PCR. TCRdb recomputed calls from the UMI-ligation and nested PCR reads with MiXCR, one row per CDR3 protein. The sample has about 30,000 distinct CDR3 sequences; roughly 8% are singletons. Material for sequencing was PBMCs spiked with cells of the T cell clone KT2. The source is a human donor.

The CDR3 DNA follows: TGCAGTGCTAGAGTGGAATTCAATCAGCCCCAGCATTTT. Translation gives CSARVEFNQPQHF. The chain carries TRBV20-1 and TRBJ1-5, with no clear D. CDR1 is DFQATT, CDR2 SNEGSKA, per germline (reference sequence). This CDR3 has 13 residues. V lost 1 base to trimming and J lost 3 bases, with 7 bases between them.